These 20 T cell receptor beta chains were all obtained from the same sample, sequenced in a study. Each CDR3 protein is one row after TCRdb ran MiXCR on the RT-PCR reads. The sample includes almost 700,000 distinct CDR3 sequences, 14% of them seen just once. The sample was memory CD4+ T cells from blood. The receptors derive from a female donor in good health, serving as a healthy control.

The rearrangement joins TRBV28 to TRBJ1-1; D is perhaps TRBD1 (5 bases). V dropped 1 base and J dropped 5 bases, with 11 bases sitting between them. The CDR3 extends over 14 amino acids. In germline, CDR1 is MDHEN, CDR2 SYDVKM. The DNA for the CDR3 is TGTGCCAGCAGTTTATCAGGGCGGCGGACTGAAGCTTTCTTT. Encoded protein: CASSLSGRRTEAFF.

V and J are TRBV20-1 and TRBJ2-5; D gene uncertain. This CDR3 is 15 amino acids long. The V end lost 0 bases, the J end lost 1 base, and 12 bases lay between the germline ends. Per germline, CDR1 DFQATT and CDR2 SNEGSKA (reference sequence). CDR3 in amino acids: CSARDRRHFQETQYF. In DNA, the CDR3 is TGCAGTGCTAGAGATCGAAGACACTTCCAAGAGACCCAGTACTTC.

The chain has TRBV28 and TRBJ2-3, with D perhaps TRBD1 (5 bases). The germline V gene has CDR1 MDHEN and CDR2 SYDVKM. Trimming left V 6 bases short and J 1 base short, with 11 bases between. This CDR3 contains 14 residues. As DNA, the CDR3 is TGTGCCAGCAGCACGGTAGGGGGCACAGATACGCAGTATTTT. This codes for CASSTVGGTDTQYF.

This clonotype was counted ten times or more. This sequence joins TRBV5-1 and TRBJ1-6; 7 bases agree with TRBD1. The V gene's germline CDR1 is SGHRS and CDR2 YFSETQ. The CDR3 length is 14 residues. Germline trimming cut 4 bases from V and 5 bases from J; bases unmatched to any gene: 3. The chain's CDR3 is CASSTGTDNSPLHF. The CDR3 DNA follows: TGCGCCAGCAGCACCGGGACAGATAATTCACCCCTCCACTTT.

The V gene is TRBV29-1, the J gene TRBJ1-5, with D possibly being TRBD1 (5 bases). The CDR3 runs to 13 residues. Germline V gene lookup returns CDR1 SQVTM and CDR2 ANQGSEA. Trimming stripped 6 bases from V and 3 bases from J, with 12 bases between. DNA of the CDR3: TGCAGCGTCCGCGGGGCGGACAATCAGCCCCAGCATTTT. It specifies CSVRGADNQPQHF. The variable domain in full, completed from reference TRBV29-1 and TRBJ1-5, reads SAVISQKPSRDICQRGTSLTIQCQVDSQVTMMFWYRQQPGQSLTLIATANQGSEATYESGFVIDKFPISRPNLTFSTLTVSNMSPEDSSIYLCSVRGADNQPQHFGDGTRLSIL.

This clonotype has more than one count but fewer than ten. The CDR3 coding sequence is TGTGCCAGCAGTTACTCTGAGACAGCGTACGAGCAGTACTTC. This translates into CASSYSETAYEQYF. The V call is TRBV6-5, the J call TRBJ2-7; maybe TRBD1 (5 bases). The V gene's germline CDR1 is MNHEY and CDR2 SVGAGI. The CDR3 runs to 14 residues. The V gene lost 0 bases and the J gene lost 4 bases, with 10 bases spanning the gap.

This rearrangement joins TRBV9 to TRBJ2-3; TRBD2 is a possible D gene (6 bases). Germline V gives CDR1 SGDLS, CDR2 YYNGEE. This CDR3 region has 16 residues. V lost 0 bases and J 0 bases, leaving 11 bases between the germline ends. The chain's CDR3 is CASSVGERVSTDTQYF. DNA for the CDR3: TGTGCCAGCAGCGTAGGGGAGCGGGTAAGCACAGATACGCAGTATTTT.

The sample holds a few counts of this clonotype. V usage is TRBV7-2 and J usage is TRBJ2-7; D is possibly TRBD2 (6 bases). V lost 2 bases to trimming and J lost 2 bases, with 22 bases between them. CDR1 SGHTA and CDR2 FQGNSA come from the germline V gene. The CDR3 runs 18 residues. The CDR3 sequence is CASSLTPRRLAPAYEQYF. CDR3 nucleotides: TGTGCCAGCAGCTTAACCCCCCGCAGGCTAGCGCCCGCCTACGAGCAGTACTTC.

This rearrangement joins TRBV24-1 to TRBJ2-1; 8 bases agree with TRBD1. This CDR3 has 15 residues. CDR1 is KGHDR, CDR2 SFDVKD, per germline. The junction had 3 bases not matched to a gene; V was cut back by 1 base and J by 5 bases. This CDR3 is CATSDFQGADNEQFF. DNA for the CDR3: TGTGCCACCAGTGATTTTCAGGGGGCGGACAATGAGCAGTTCTTC.

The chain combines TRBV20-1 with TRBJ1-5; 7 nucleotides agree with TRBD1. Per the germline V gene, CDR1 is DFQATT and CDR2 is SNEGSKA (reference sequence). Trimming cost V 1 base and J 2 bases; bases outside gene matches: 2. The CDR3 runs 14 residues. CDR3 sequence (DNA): TGCAGTGCTAGAGCTACAGGGGGCAATCAGCCCCAGCATTTT. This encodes CSARATGGNQPQHF.

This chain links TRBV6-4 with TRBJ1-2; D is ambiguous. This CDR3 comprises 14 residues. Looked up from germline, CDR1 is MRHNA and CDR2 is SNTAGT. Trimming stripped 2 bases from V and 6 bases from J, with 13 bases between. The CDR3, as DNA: TGTGCCAGCAGTGACCATTGGCGGATCGATGGCTACACCTTC. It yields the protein CASSDHWRIDGYTF.

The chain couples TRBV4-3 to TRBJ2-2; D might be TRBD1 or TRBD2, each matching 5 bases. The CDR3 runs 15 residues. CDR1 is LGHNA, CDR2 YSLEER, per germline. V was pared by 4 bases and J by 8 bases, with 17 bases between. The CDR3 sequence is CASSPTGAGWGELFF. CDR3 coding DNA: TGCGCCAGCAGCCCGACCGGGGCAGGATGGGGGGAGCTGTTTTTT.

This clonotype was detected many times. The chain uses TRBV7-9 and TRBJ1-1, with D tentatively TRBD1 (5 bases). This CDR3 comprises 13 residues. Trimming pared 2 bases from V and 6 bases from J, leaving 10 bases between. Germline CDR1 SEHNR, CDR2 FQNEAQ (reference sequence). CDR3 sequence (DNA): TGTGCCAGCAGCTTAACGGGACTATCTGAAGCTTTCTTT. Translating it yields CASSLTGLSEAFF. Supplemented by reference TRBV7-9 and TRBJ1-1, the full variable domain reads DTGVSQNPRHKITKRGQNVTFRCDPISEHNRLYWYRQTLGQGPEFLTYFQNEAQLEKSRLLSDRFSAERPKGSFSTLEIQRTEQGDSAMYLCASSLTGLSEAFFGQGTRLTVV.

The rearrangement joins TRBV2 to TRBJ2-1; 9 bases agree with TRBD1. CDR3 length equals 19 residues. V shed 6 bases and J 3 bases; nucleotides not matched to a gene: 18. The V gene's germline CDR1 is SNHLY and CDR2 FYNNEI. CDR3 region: CASRRSYSTGQGYYNEQFF. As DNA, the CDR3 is TGTGCCAGCAGACGTTCTTATAGTACGGGACAGGGCTACTACAATGAGCAGTTCTTC. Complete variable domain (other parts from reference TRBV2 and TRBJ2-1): EPEVTQTPSHQVTQMGQEVILRCVPISNHLYFYWYRQILGQKVEFLVSFYNNEISEKSEIFDDQFSVERPDGSNFTLKIRSTKLEDSAMYFCASRRSYSTGQGYYNEQFFGPGTRLTVL.

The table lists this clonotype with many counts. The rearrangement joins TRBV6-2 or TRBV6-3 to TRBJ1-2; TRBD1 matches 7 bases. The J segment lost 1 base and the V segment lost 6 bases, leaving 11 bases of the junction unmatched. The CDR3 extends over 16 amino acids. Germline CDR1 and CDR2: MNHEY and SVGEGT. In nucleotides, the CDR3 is TGTGCCAGCAGCTCGCCCCGGGACAGTAATAACTATGGCTACACCTTC. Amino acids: CASSSPRDSNNYGYTF.

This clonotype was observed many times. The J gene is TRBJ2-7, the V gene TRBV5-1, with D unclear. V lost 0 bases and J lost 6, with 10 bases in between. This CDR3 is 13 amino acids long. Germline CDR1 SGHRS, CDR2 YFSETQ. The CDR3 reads CASSLGGWREQYF. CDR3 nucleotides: TGCGCCAGCAGCTTGGGGGGTTGGCGCGAGCAGTACTTC.

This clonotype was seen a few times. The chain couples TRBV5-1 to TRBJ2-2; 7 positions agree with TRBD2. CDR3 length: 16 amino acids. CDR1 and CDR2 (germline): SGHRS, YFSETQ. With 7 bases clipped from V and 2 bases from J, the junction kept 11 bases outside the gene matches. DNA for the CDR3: TGCGCCAGCGGTGCTTCGACTAGCCTAAACACCGGGGAGCTGTTTTTT. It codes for CASGASTSLNTGELFF.

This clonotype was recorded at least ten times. CDR3 sequence reads: CASSYSETGITEAFF. CDR3 sequence (DNA): TGTGCCAGCAGTTACTCGGAGACAGGGATCACTGAAGCTTTCTTT. The chain is built from TRBV6-5 and TRBJ1-1; 7 bases are shared with TRBD1. This CDR3 region has 15 residues. From germline, CDR1 is MNHEY and CDR2 SVGAGI. Trimming cost V 0 bases and J 4 bases; bases outside gene matches: 5.

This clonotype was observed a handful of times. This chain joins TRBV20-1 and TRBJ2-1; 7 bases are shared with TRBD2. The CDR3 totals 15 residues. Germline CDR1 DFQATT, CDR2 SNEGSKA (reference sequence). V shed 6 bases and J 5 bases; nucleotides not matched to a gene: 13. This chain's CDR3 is CSAGRRLAANNEQFF. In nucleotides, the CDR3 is TGCAGTGCAGGGAGGCGGCTAGCGGCAAACAATGAGCAGTTCTTC.

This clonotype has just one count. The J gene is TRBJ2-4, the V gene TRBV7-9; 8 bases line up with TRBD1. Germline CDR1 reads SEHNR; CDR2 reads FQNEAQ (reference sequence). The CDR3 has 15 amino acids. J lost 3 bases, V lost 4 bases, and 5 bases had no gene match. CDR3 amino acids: CASSSPGTGKNIQYF. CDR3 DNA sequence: TGTGCCAGCAGCTCCCCCGGGACAGGCAAAAACATTCAGTACTTC.